These 21 T cell receptor beta chains came from one sample sequenced in a study of blood T cell repertoires in COVID-19. Clones were sequenced by immunoSEQ multiplex PCR, and TCRdb holds only the in-frame ones, with some missing. The table has some 130,000 clones, 87% seen once; the top ten hold over 2%. The sequencing input was peripheral blood. The receptors here all came from a man in his forties or fifties with active COVID-19.

This chain uses TRBV5-1 with TRBJ1-4, with a weak D call TRBD1 (5 bases). Trimming removed 2 bases at V and 5 bases at J, with 10 bases between. Germline V lookup: CDR1 SGHRS, CDR2 YFSETQ. CDR3 length: 14 residues. In DNA, the CDR3 is TGCGCCAGCAGCTTCGGAGGGGCGAATGAAAAACTGTTTTTT. This codes for CASSFGGANEKLFF.

The CDR3 sequence: CASSFDRDYGYTF. CDR3 DNA sequence: TGCGCCAGCAGCTTCGACAGAGACTATGGCTACACCTTC. The rearrangement uses TRBV5-1 and TRBJ1-2; D perhaps matches TRBD1 (5 bases). Germline V gene lookup returns CDR1 SGHRS and CDR2 YFSETQ. V was cut by 2 bases and J by 3 bases, with 8 bases left in between. The CDR3 runs to 13 residues.

The CDR3 region has the DNA TGCGCCAGCAGCCAACTTCTAGGACAGGGCACCGGGGAGCTGTTTTTT. Its protein product is CASSQLLGQGTGELFF. The chain combines TRBV4-3 with TRBJ2-2; 8 nucleotides match TRBD1. The CDR3 extends over 16 amino acids. CDR1 is LGHNA, CDR2 YSLEER, per germline. V trimming: 2 bases; J trimming: 4 bases; junction bases outside the gene matches: 6.

This sequence joins TRBV7-9 and TRBJ1-2; TRBD1 matches 10 bases. V dropped 7 bases and J dropped 2; count of bases not matched to a gene: 4. CDR1 and CDR2 (germline): SEHNR, FQNEAQ (reference sequence). The CDR3 loop spans 14 amino acids. As DNA, the CDR3 is TGTGCCAGCACGCCGGGACAGGGGAACTATGGCTACACCTTC. This sequence encodes CASTPGQGNYGYTF.

The chain combines TRBV19 with TRBJ1-4; the D is unclear. Trimming left V 7 bases short and J 0 bases short, with 12 bases between. The CDR3 totals 15 residues. Germline V lookup: CDR1 LNHDA, CDR2 SQIVND (reference sequence). The CDR3 loop reads CASKGGYATNEKLFF. DNA of the CDR3: TGTGCCAGTAAGGGAGGGTATGCAACTAATGAAAAACTGTTTTTT.

J is TRBJ2-1 and V is TRBV7-8, with 7 bases lining up with TRBD2. The ends lost 1 base at V and 0 bases at J; junction bases unmatched: 12. Germline CDR1 SGHVS, CDR2 FQNEAQ. This CDR3 has 19 residues. CDR3 nucleotides: TGTGCCAGCAGCTTAGGGTTCAGAGGGCGGGGGAGCTCCTACAATGAGCAGTTCTTC. Amino acid sequence: CASSLGFRGRGSSYNEQFF.

The genes are TRBV5-1 and TRBJ1-1, with TRBD1 matching 9 bases. This CDR3 region has 13 residues. Germline V gene sequence: CDR1 SGHRS, CDR2 YFSETQ. J was trimmed by 4 bases and V by 4 bases; bases with no gene match: 2. This CDR3 reads CASSGQGPTEAFF. Here the CDR3 DNA reads TGCGCCAGCAGCGGACAGGGGCCCACTGAAGCTTTCTTT.

The V and J genes are TRBV3-1 (or the pseudogene TRBV3-2) and TRBJ2-5; D possibly corresponds to TRBD2 (7 bases). With 2 bases removed from V and 1 base from J, the gap between germline ends came to 14 bases. This CDR3 has 16 residues. The germline gives CDR1 LGHDT, CDR2 YNNKEL (reference sequence). The CDR3 bases are TGTGCCAGCAGCCAACGAGGGGCGGGGGCCCAAGAGACCCAGTACTTC. Amino acids: CASSQRGAGAQETQYF.

This chain uses TRBV30 with TRBJ1-2; D gene ambiguous. The V gene's germline CDR1 is GTSNPN and CDR2 SVGIG (reference sequence). Deletions cut 4 bases from V and 4 bases from J, with 16 bases between. This CDR3 region has 14 residues. This CDR3 reads CAWKRIGEGYGYTF. CDR3 nucleotide sequence: TGTGCCTGGAAAAGAATAGGCGAGGGCTATGGCTACACCTTC.

This sequence joins TRBV5-6 and TRBJ1-2, with TRBD1 as a possible D gene (5 bases). Germline CDR1 is SGHDT and CDR2 is YYEEEE. Trimming left V 0 bases short and J 3 bases short, with 15 bases between. The CDR3 has 16 residues. CDR3 region: CASSLAFKSGDYGYTF. CDR3 DNA: TGTGCCAGCAGCTTGGCTTTCAAGTCGGGGGACTATGGCTACACCTTC.

The V and J genes are TRBV7-8 and TRBJ2-4; 14 bases line up with TRBD2. The CDR3 spans 20 residues. V shed 5 bases and J 1 base; nucleotides not matched to a gene: 13. Germline V gene data show CDR1 as SGHVS and CDR2 as FQNEAQ. The DNA for the CDR3 is TGTGCCAGCAGCGCCTCCCGACTAGCGGGGGGGCCTGGTGCCAAAAACATTCAGTACTTC. Its translation is CASSASRLAGGPGAKNIQYF.

The V call is TRBV3-1 (or the pseudogene TRBV3-2), the J call TRBJ1-2; 9 bases line up with TRBD1. V was clipped by 4 bases and J by 5 bases; unmatched bases: 8. CDR3 length: 15 amino acids. Germline V gives CDR1 LGHDT, CDR2 YNNKEL (reference sequence). The CDR3 DNA sequence: TGTGCCAGCAGCCCGGGCTGGGACAGGGTGTATGGCTACACCTTC. Residues: CASSPGWDRVYGYTF.

V and J are TRBV18 and TRBJ1-1, with D perhaps matching TRBD1 (6 bases). The CDR3 loop spans 15 amino acids. Germline values: CDR1 KGHSH, CDR2 LQKENI. The V end lost 0 bases, the J end lost 5 bases, and 13 bases lay between the germline ends. CDR3 residues: CASSPPGGGKTEAFF. As DNA, the CDR3 is TGTGCCAGCTCACCACCGGGAGGGGGAAAGACTGAAGCTTTCTTT.

This chain links TRBV19 with TRBJ2-5, with D perhaps matching TRBD1 (5 bases). The germline V gene encodes CDR1 LNHDA and CDR2 SQIVND (reference sequence). The CDR3 consists of 14 residues. V was shortened by 5 bases and J by 5 bases, with 15 bases between the two germline ends. CDR3 coding DNA: TGTGCCAGTAGTCCCCGTACAGGTCCGGAGACCCAGTACTTC. This sequence encodes CASSPRTGPETQYF.

The chain employs TRBV7-9 and TRBJ2-7; D is possibly TRBD1 (6 bases). There are 13 residues in the CDR3. Germline CDR1 is SEHNR and CDR2 is FQNEAQ (reference sequence). V was trimmed by 5 bases and J by 6 bases, leaving 14 bases between them. The CDR3 nucleotides are TGTGCCAGCAGCCCCAACTTAGGGGGCGAGCAGTACTTC. Its translation: CASSPNLGGEQYF.

The chain couples TRBV19 to TRBJ1-2; 9 bases align to TRBD1. V was clipped by 5 bases and J by 4 bases; unmatched bases: 5. This CDR3 contains 14 residues. Germline-derived CDR1 and CDR2 are LNHDA and SQIVND (reference sequence). DNA of the CDR3: TGTGCCAGTAGTGGGAACAGGGGGCCCTATGGCTACACCTTC. Its translation is CASSGNRGPYGYTF.

The chain couples TRBV7-2 to TRBJ2-7; D might be TRBD1 (5 bases). The germline gives CDR1 SGHTA, CDR2 FQGNSA. The CDR3 runs 14 residues. Deletions cut 1 base from V and 2 bases from J, with 9 bases between. The chain's CDR3 is CASSLGIGAYEQYF. CDR3 coding DNA: TGTGCCAGCAGCTTAGGTATAGGGGCCTACGAGCAGTACTTC.

The CDR3 region is CASSPDRGNEQFF. Here the CDR3 DNA reads TGTGCCAGCAGCCCGGACAGGGGCAATGAGCAGTTCTTC. The chain has TRBV5-6 and TRBJ2-1, with TRBD1 matching over 9 bases. This CDR3 comprises 13 residues. Germline assignment: CDR1 SGHDT and CDR2 YYEEEE. Germline trimming cut 4 bases from V and 6 bases from J; bases unmatched to any gene: 2.

This clone appeared once. This sequence joins TRBV4-1 and TRBJ1-5; D is ambiguous. The CDR3 covers 14 residues. V lost 4 bases to trimming and J lost 9 bases, with 16 bases between them. Germline CDR1 and CDR2: MGHRA and YSYEKL. CDR3: CASSPGSSLWPQHF. As DNA, the CDR3 is TGCGCCAGCAGCCCCGGGAGTAGCCTATGGCCCCAGCATTTT.

This clone has just one count. This sequence joins TRBV27 and TRBJ1-2, with TRBD1 matching 7 bases. The V segment lost 8 bases and the J segment 8 bases; nucleotides outside the gene matches: 11. The germline CDR1 and CDR2 sequences are MNHEY and SMNVEV (reference sequence). The CDR3 totals 13 residues. This CDR3 reads CASGDRVGGGYTF. CDR3 nucleotide sequence: TGTGCCAGCGGAGACAGGGTGGGGGGAGGCTACACCTTC.

The chain joins TRBV9 to TRBJ2-3, with D perhaps matching TRBD2 (6 bases). CDR1 and CDR2 from the germline V gene are SGDLS and YYNGEE. V shed 5 bases and J shed 8 bases, with 15 bases lying between them. CDR3 length: 13 amino acids. The CDR3: CASRGAGLGTQYF. As DNA, the CDR3 is TGTGCCAGCAGAGGAGCGGGCTTAGGTACGCAGTATTTT.